These 4 T cell receptor beta chains were all obtained from the same sample, sequenced in a study of blood T cell repertoires in COVID-19. Method: immunoSEQ multiplex PCR; TCRdb's copy keeps in-frame clones and lacks some. Among a few hundred thousand clones listed, 90% were seen once. Source material: peripheral blood. The receptors derive from a woman aged 25-40 years with COVID-19, enrolled during active disease.

This rearrangement joins TRBV19 to TRBJ2-7; 8 nucleotides align to TRBD1. Germline-derived CDR1 and CDR2 are LNHDA and SQIVND (reference sequence). CDR3 length: 14 residues. Germline trimming cut 5 bases from V and 3 bases from J; bases unmatched to any gene: 6. CDR3: CASSHGQGFYEQYF. The CDR3 DNA reads as TGTGCCAGTAGTCATGGACAGGGTTTCTACGAGCAGTACTTC.

The chain couples TRBV5-1 to TRBJ1-4, with D unresolved. The CDR3 length is 15 residues. Trimming cost V 0 bases and J 2 bases, with 8 bases left between them. Germline assignment: CDR1 SGHRS and CDR2 YFSETQ. CDR3 protein: CASSLAAGTNEKLFF. The CDR3 DNA follows: TGCGCCAGCAGCTTGGCGGCGGGCACTAATGAAAAACTGTTTTTT.

The chain combines TRBV18 with TRBJ2-7; the D is unclear. Per the germline V gene, CDR1 is KGHSH and CDR2 is LQKENI. CDR3 length: 15 amino acids. V was cut by 2 bases and J by 2 bases, with 13 bases left in between. The CDR3 here is CASSPARLPPYEQYF. CDR3 coding DNA: TGTGCCAGCTCACCAGCCAGATTGCCGCCCTACGAGCAGTACTTC.

The genes are TRBV6-5 and TRBJ2-2; TRBD1 agrees at 9 bases. Per germline, CDR1 MNHEY and CDR2 SVGAGI. This CDR3 spans 15 amino acids. Germline trimming cut 7 bases from V and 3 bases from J; bases unmatched to any gene: 6. CDR3 in amino acids: CASTRQGVDTGELFF. CDR3 nucleotide sequence: TGTGCCAGCACCCGACAGGGGGTCGACACCGGGGAGCTGTTTTTT.